This T cell receptor (beta chain) was identified during a study of shared clonotypes between healthy human individuals. The CDR3 length is 11 residues. V was cut by 8 bases and J by 7 bases, with 9 bases left in between. Germline V gives CDR1 MNHEY, CDR2 SVGAGI. Findings and caveats of the study: Measured sharing among donors was expected to vary with sequencing depth.

Turning to this clone: Its antigen is still unknown.

Sequencing used immunoSEQ multiplex PCR; TCRdb keeps in-frame clones, though not all of them. Of 950,000 to 1,100,000 clones listed, approximately 68% are singletons. This receptor was taken from a man aged 18 to 29 in good health. The specimen sequenced was memory CD4+ T cells sorted from blood. Subset denoted: CD45RA-negative fraction. The V gene is TRBV6-5, the J gene TRBJ1-5, with D uncertain. CDR3 in DNA: TGTGCCAGCGGAGGAGTCCAGCCCCAGCATTTT. Its translation is CASGGVQPQHF.